This T cell receptor (beta chain) was identified during a study of follicular helper T cells after annual influenza vaccination. Sequencing of TCRB used Survey level resolution. Data came from immunoSEQ multiplex PCR; TCRdb stores just in-frame clones and leaves some out. This sample has more than 9,500 clones, with about 80% found just once. The time point was: 2015-2016 season, pre-vaccination. The sample holds a few counts of this clone. Trimming stripped 4 bases from V and 7 bases from J, with 8 bases between. CDR1 and CDR2 (germline): SGHTA, FQGNSA. CDR3 length: 13 residues. Source: CXCR5+ CD38- circulating T follicular helper cells from blood, taken on the day of influenza vaccination. Subset indicated: circulating Tfh, non-naive CD4+CXCR5+PD-1+ (ICOS+CD38+ or ICOS-CD38-). This chain joins TRBV7-2 and TRBJ1-6, with D unresolved. The TCR sequence derives from an adult who received the influenza vaccine. The DNA for the CDR3 is TGTGCCAGCAGCTCAATGACAAATTCACCCCTCCACTTT. It translates to CASSSMTNSPLHF.